This paragraph reports one TCR beta chain. This sequence may be a read error, since a much larger clone differs from it by one base. This sample was taken from a study of T cells in Graves' hyperthyroidism and ophthalmopathy. Researchers took RNA transcripts and amplified the TCR beta CDR3 regions from them. The HTBI set primed first-round TCR CDR3 RT-PCR. From the multiplex PCR reads, TCRdb called clonotypes with MiXCR, one entry per CDR3 protein. The table has about 590,000 distinct CDR3 sequences, around a sixth seen once. Absence of ophthalmopathy progression within 18 months defined stable Graves' hyperthyroidism. Newly diagnosed patients aged 18 to 65 had hyperthyroidism of under 2 months' duration. Reasons for excluding patients were uncontrolled infection, other autoimmune disease, pregnancy or lactation. Diagnoses used clinical symptoms, serum thyroxine and TRAb, thyroid ultrasound and orbital computed tomography.

Germline V gives CDR1 SQVTM, CDR2 ANQGSEA. CDR3 length: 12 residues. This clonotype was obtained from a woman aged 25-40 years with Graves' hyperthyroidism. This chain uses TRBV29-1 with TRBJ1-1; D not certain. Sequencing was performed on blood. CDR3 amino acids: CSGAGRNTVAFF. CDR3 nucleotides: TGCAGCGGTGCGGGGAGGAACACTGTAGCTTTCTTT.